Listed below are T cell receptor beta chains from one sample, sequenced in a study of T cell responses to AZD1222 COVID-19 vaccine. Profiled with immunoSEQ multiplex PCR; TCRdb holds only in-frame clones, not every one. The sample yields 72,000 or so clones, about 85% seen once. This specimen consisted of peripheral blood, obtained on day 0 of AZD1222 vaccination. The receptors derive from an adult in good health. Both conserved end residues are part of each CDR3. A D gene is named only where the DNA matches it firmly. Expanded clones are given a class, and other clones once, few, many or no size at all.

D gene | clone size | J gene | CDR3 length | V gene | CDR3 DNA | CDR3 protein
TRBD1 | - | TRBJ2-7 | 13 | TRBV12-3/TRBV12-4 | TGTGCCAGCAGGGGGACAGGGAACTACGAGCAGTACTTC | CASRGTGNYEQYF
- | once | TRBJ2-1 | 11 | TRBV27 | TGTGCCAGCCAGGCATACAATGAGCAGTTCTTC | CASQAYNEQFF
- | - | TRBJ1-2 | 15 | TRBV18 | TGTGCCAGCTCACCAGGCTCGGGATCTTACTATGGCTACACCTTC | CASSPGSGSYYGYTF
- | - | TRBJ2-5 | 13 | TRBV6-6 | TGTGCCAGCAGTTACTTAGGGAGGGAGACCCAGTACTTC | CASSYLGRETQYF
TRBD2 | - | TRBJ2-7 | 16 | TRBV11-1 | TGTGCCAGCAGCTTAGCGGGGCTAGCGGCCCCCTACGAGCAGTACTTC | CASSLAGLAAPYEQYF
- | - | TRBJ1-5 | 14 | TRBV2 | TGTGCCAGCAGGGACGGGTATAGCAATCAGCCCCAGCATTTT | CASRDGYSNQPQHF
TRBD1 | - | TRBJ2-5 | 16 | TRBV11-3 | TGTGCCAGCAGCTTAGGACAGGGCGCAAACCAAGAGACCCAGTACTTC | CASSLGQGANQETQYF
TRBD1 | once | TRBJ2-7 | 13 | TRBV18 | TGTGCCAGCGGGTCTGAAGACAGGGGCGAGCAGTACTTC | CASGSEDRGEQYF
- | - | TRBJ2-7 | 13 | TRBV29-1 | TGCAGCGTTACCGGGACAACGGACTACGAGCAGTACTTC | CSVTGTTDYEQYF
- | - | TRBJ2-7 | 14 | TRBV6-5 | TGTGCCAGCAGTTACCAGAGGGGAAACCACGAGCAGTACTTC | CASSYQRGNHEQYF
TRBD1 | few | TRBJ2-7 | 12 | TRBV5-1 | TGCGCCAGCAGCCGGGACAGTTACGAGCAGTACTTC | CASSRDSYEQYF
- | - | TRBJ2-7 | 12 | TRBV29-1 | TGCAGCGTCCGAGGGGCTTTCTACGAGCAGTACTTC | CSVRGAFYEQYF
- | - | TRBJ2-7 | 13 | TRBV6-5 | TGTGCCAGTCCTCCGTACACTCAACCCGAGCAGTACTTC | CASPPYTQPEQYF